The present T cell receptor (beta chain) was sequenced within a study of blood T cells in healthy people across ages. Regarding the study as a whole: The recorded TCR beta diversity per million T cells decreased in a roughly linear manner with age.

Through a sample-barcoded 5' primer and a J-beta primer mix, a second PCR was run for roughly 6 to 12 cycles. Each of the cDNA molecules was tagged by a template-switch adaptor with 12 random nucleotides. Using its own MiXCR run on the 5' RACE reads, TCRdb lists one record per CDR3 protein. The table records about a million distinct CDR3 sequences, just over 50% of them present only once. In its sample, this clonotype was seen a few times. Antigen specificity is unknown. The CDR3 extends over 13 amino acids. Germline V lookup: CDR1 SQVTM, CDR2 ANQGSEA. V lost 3 bases and J lost 5, with 13 bases in between.

Input material: blood. The chain uses TRBV29-1 and TRBJ1-2; the D gene is possibly TRBD1 (6 bases). The sequence was obtained from a woman aged 55-70 years in good health. In DNA form, the CDR3 reads TGCAGCGTTGAGTTACAGGGTTATTATGGCTACACCTTC. Residues: CSVELQGYYGYTF. Together with reference TRBV29-1 and TRBJ1-2, the CDR3 gives the full variable domain: SAVISQKPSRDICQRGTSLTIQCQVDSQVTMMFWYRQQPGQSLTLIATANQGSEATYESGFVIDKFPISRPNLTFSTLTVSNMSPEDSSIYLCSVELQGYYGYTFGSGTRLTVV.